This TCR beta chain emerged from a study of T cells after somatic rescue of genetic block. The repertoire was sequenced with immunoSEQ multiplex PCR; TCRdb's copy has only in-frame clones and lacks some. The sample has roughly 12,000 clones, about four fifths seen once; the top ten hold 6.5% to 8.5%. Trimming took 3 bases from V and 4 from J; bases not matched to a gene: 13. The CDR3 is 17 residues long. Germline CDR1 is KGHSH and CDR2 is LQKENI. The TCR originated in a boy under 18. The material sequenced was peripheral blood mononuclear cells (PBMCs). This rearrangement joins TRBV18 to TRBJ1-2, with 8 bases aligning to TRBD1. The CDR3 nucleotides are TGTGCCAGCTCACCTACCCTTTTCGGCGGACAGGGCTATGGCTACACCTTC. Its protein is CASSPTLFGGQGYGYTF.